The present TCR beta chain was sequenced within a study of blood T cell repertoires in COVID-19. Study at large: Specimens from acute and convalescent COVID-19 originated in the United States, Italy and Spain. PBMCs, B-cell-depleted T cells, or T cells were the source of the cDNA or gDNA that made up the material.

This clone was found once. Methods used by the authors: Estimation of nucleated cell counts was performed using reference gene primer amplification. Method: immunoSEQ multiplex PCR; TCRdb's copy keeps in-frame clones and lacks some. The DNA gave D and trimming, while V, J and clone size come from that table. The sample includes under 300,000 clones, about 80% of them seen just once. Germline assignment: CDR1 MDHEN and CDR2 SYDVKM. This CDR3 is 16 amino acids long. J lost 7 bases, V lost 7 bases, and 14 bases had no gene match. This chain joins TRBV28 and TRBJ1-3; TRBD1 aligns across 9 bases. Input material: peripheral blood. The clonotype comes from a woman of 80 years or more with acute or convalescent COVID-19. Here the CDR3 reads CASTITTGTGSNTIYF. In nucleotides, the CDR3 is TGTGCCAGCACCATCACAACCGGGACAGGGAGTAACACCATATATTTT.